This TCR beta chain came from a study of T cells in Graves' hyperthyroidism and ophthalmopathy. Germline-derived CDR1 and CDR2 are LNHDA and SQIVND (reference sequence). There are 13 residues in the CDR3. Trimming took 5 bases from V and 3 from J; bases not matched to a gene: 3. The source of the PBMCs was approximately 9.5 ml of fresh peripheral blood. From RNA transcripts, TCR beta CDR3 regions were amplified. With the HTBI primer set, the TCR CDR3 went through a first round of RT-PCR. TCRdb re-called the multiplex PCR reads with MiXCR, one entry per CDR3 protein. Found here are roughly 800,000 distinct CDR3 sequences, around 38% of them singletons; the top ten hold 8% to 9%.

This chain uses TRBV19 with TRBJ1-2; 7 bases match TRBD1. The clonotype comes from a man aged 18-30 years with Graves' hyperthyroidism. Sequencing used blood. CDR3 coding DNA: TGTGCCAGTAGTGACAGGGTCGACTATGGCTACACCTTC. Its protein is CASSDRVDYGYTF.